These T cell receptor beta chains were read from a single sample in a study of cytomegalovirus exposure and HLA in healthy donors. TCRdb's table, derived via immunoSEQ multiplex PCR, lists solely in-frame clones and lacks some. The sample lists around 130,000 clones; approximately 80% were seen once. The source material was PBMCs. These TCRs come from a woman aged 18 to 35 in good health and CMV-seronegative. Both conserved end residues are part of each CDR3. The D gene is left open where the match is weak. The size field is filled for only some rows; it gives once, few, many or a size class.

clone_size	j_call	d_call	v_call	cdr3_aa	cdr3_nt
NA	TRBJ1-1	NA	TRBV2	CASTITQGTEAFF	TGTGCCAGCACAATAACACAGGGAACTGAAGCTTTCTTT
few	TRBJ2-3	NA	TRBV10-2	CASRVAPHSDTQYF	TGCGCCAGCAGGGTTGCCCCACATTCAGATACGCAGTATTTT
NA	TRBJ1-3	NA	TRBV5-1	CASSSTGGVRNTIYF	TGCGCCAGCAGCTCGACAGGTGGTGTTAGAAACACCATATATTTT
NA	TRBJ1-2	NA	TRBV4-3	CASSQGLSGGSYGYTF	TGCGCCAGCAGCCAAGGCCTCTCCGGGGGGAGCTATGGCTACACCTTC
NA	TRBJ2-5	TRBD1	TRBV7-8	CASSLRDRREQYF	TGTGCCAGCAGCTTAAGGGACAGAAGGGAGCAGTACTTC
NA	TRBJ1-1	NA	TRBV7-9	CASSLAGNTEAFF	TGTGCCAGCAGCTTAGCCGGGAACACTGAAGCTTTCTTT
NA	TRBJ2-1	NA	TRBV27	CASSPGTHNEQFF	TGTGCCAGCAGTCCCGGGACACACAATGAGCAGTTCTTC
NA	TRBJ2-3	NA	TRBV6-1	CASRDRRSTDTQYF	TGTGCCAGCCGAGACAGAAGATCCACAGATACGCAGTATTTT
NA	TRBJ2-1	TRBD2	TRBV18	CASSPPSGGSGNEQFF	TGTGCCAGCTCACCACCTAGCGGGGGGTCGGGCAATGAGCAGTTCTTC
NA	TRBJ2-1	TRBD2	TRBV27	CASSPGTSGNNEQFF	TGTGCCAGCAGTCCCGGGACTAGCGGGAACAATGAGCAGTTCTTC
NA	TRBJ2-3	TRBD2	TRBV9	CASSVAASGVGYF	TGTGCCAGCAGCGTAGCGGCTAGCGGGGTGGGATATTTT
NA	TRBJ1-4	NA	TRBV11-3	CASSLTVNEKLFF	TGTGCCAGCAGCTTAACAGTCAATGAAAAACTGTTTTTT
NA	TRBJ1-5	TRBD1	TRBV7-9	CASSYSGTGDQPQHF	TGTGCCAGCAGCTATTCGGGGACAGGGGATCAGCCCCAGCATTTT
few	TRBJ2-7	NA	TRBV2	CASSGQSPIYEQYF	TGTGCCAGCAGTGGACAGTCACCCATCTACGAGCAGTACTTC
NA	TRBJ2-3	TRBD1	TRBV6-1	CASVLGQAQGTQYF	TGTGCCAGCGTCCTAGGACAGGCACAGGGTACGCAGTATTTT
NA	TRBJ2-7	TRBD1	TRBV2	CASSRQGFGYEQYF	TGTGCCAGCAGTCGACAGGGCTTTGGCTACGAGCAGTACTTC
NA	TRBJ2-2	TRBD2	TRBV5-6	CASSRGSGSYTGELFF	TGTGCCAGCAGCAGAGGGAGCGGGAGTTACACCGGGGAGCTGTTTTTT
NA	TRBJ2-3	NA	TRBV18	CASSPGRTDTQYF	TGTGCCAGCTCACCCGGTCGCACAGATACGCAGTATTTT
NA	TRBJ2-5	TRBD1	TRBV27	CASSSHGTGVETQYF	TGTGCCAGCAGTTCACATGGGACAGGGGTAGAGACCCAGTACTTC
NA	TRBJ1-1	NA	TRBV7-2	CASSLVFVRQEDTEAFF	TGTGCCAGCAGCTTAGTATTCGTTCGGCAGGAGGACACTGAAGCTTTCTTT
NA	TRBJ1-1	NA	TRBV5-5	CASSLAVGQTEAFF	TGTGCCAGCAGCTTGGCGGTTGGACAAACTGAAGCTTTCTTT
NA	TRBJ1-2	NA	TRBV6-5	CASANRGAGGYTF	TGTGCCAGCGCAAACCGGGGGGCTGGAGGCTACACCTTC
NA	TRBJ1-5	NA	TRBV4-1	CASSPRAGPTQPQHF	TGCGCCAGCAGCCCTAGGGCGGGACCCACTCAGCCCCAGCATTTT
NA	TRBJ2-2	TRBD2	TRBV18	CASSPGLAGVTGELFF	TGTGCCAGCTCACCGGGACTAGCGGGAGTCACCGGGGAGCTGTTTTTT